One TCR beta chain is described in this entry. Antigen specificity is unknown. Clones were sequenced by immunoSEQ multiplex PCR, and TCRdb holds only the in-frame ones, with some missing. The table has about 49,000 clones, roughly 88% seen once. The CDR3 consists of 16 residues. Looked up from germline, CDR1 is SGHRS and CDR2 is YFSETQ. With V trimmed by 4 bases and J by 7 bases, 6 bases remained unmatched. The entry originates in a study of radiotherapy plus CTLA-4 blockade in lung cancer. As for the study in general: Disease control was seen in over 25% of patients, objective responses in about 18%. The study's findings and limits: Early blood T cell clone dynamics, with interferon-beta, were reported to best predict response. Blood TCR clones of tumor origin expanded after radiotherapy plus ipilimumab.

Alongside CTLA-4 blockade with ipilimumab, patients with chemo-refractory metastatic non-small-cell lung cancer received focal radiation. The sequence came from a human donor with non-small cell lung cancer whose response to radiotherapy plus ipilimumab could not be evaluated. V gene TRBV5-1 combines with J gene TRBJ2-2; 14 bases agree with TRBD2. The sequencing here drew on peripheral blood, taken from a patient treated with radiotherapy plus ipilimumab. CDR3 DNA sequence: TGCGCCAGCAGCGGACTAGCGGGGGGCATCGACGGGGAGCTGTTTTTT. Protein: CASSGLAGGIDGELFF. Full variable domain (rest looked up from reference TRBV5-1 and TRBJ2-2): KAGVTQTPRYLIKTRGQQVTLSCSPISGHRSVSWYQQTPGQGLQFLFEYFSETQRNKGNFPGRFSGRQFSNSRSEMNVSTLELGDSALYLCASSGLAGGIDGELFFGEGSRLTVL.